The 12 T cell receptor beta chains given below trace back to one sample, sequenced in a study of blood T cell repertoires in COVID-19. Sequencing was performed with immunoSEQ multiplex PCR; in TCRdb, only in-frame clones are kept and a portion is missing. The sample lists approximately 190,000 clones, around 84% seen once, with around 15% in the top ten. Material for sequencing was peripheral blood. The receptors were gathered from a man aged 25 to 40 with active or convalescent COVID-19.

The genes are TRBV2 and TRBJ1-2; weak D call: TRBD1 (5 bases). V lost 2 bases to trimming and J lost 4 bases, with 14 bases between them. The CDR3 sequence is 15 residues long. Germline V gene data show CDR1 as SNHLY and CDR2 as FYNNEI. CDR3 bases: TGTGCCAGCAGTGAAACAGGCCCTGTGGGCTATGGCTACACCTTC. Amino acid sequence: CASSETGPVGYGYTF.

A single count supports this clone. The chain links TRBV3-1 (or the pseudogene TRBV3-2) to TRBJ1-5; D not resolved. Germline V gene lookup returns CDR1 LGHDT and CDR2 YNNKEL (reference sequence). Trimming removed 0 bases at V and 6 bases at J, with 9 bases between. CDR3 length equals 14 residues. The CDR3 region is CASSQESGSQPQHF. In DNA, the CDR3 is TGTGCCAGCAGCCAAGAAAGCGGGAGTCAGCCCCAGCATTTT.

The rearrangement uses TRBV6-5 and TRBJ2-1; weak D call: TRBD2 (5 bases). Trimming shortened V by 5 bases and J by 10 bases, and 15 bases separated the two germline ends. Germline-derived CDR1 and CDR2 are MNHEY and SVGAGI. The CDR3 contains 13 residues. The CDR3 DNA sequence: TGTGCCAGCAGTCCAGGACTTTTCATCGAGCAGTTCTTC. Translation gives CASSPGLFIEQFF.

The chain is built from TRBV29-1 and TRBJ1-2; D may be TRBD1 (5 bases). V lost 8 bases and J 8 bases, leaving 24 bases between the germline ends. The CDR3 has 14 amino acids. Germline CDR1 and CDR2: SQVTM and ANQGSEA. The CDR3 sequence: CSTPGPSTDWGYTF. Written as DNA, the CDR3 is TGCAGCACCCCAGGGCCGTCGACAGATTGGGGCTACACCTTC. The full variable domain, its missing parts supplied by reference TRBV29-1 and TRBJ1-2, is SAVISQKPSRDICQRGTSLTIQCQVDSQVTMMFWYRQQPGQSLTLIATANQGSEATYESGFVIDKFPISRPNLTFSTLTVSNMSPEDSSIYLCSTPGPSTDWGYTFGSGTRLTVV.

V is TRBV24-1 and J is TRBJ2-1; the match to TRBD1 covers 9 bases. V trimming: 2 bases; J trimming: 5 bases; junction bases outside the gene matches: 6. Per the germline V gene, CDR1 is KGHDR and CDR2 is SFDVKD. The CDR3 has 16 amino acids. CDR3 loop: CATSDSTGQGHNEQFF. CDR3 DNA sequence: TGTGCCACCAGTGATTCGACGGGACAGGGTCACAATGAGCAGTTCTTC.

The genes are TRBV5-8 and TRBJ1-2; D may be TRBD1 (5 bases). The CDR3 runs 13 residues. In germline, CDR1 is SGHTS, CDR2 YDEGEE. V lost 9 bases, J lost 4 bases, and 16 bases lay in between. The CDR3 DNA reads TGTGCCACCTCGGACAAACACGTCTATGGCTACACCTTC. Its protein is CATSDKHVYGYTF.

Written as DNA, the CDR3 is TGTGCCTGTGGGCAGGGAGAGACCCAGTACTTC. Its translation is CACGQGETQYF. The chain uses TRBV6-5 and TRBJ2-5, with D perhaps TRBD1 (5 bases). There are 11 residues in the CDR3. The germline gives CDR1 MNHEY, CDR2 SVGAGI. The V gene lost 11 bases and the J gene lost 4 bases, with 11 bases spanning the gap.

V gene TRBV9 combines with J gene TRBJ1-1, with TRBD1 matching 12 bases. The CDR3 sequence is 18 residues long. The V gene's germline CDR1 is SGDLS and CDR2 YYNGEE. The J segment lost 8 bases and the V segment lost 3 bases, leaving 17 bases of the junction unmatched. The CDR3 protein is CASSANLDGTGGLEEAFF. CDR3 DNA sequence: TGTGCCAGCAGCGCTAACTTGGACGGGACAGGGGGCCTTGAAGAAGCTTTCTTT.

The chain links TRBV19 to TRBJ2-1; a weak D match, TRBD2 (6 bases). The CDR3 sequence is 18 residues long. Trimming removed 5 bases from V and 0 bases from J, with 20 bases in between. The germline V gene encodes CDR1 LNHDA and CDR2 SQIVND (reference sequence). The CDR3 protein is CASSFWASVLSSYNEQFF. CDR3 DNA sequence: TGTGCCAGTAGTTTTTGGGCTAGCGTATTGAGCTCCTACAATGAGCAGTTCTTC.

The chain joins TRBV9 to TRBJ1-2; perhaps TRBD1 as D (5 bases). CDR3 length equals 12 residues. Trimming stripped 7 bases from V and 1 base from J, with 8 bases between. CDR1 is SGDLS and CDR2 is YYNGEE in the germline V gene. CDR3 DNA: TGTGCCAGCGGTGACAGTAACTATGGCTACACCTTC. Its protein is CASGDSNYGYTF.

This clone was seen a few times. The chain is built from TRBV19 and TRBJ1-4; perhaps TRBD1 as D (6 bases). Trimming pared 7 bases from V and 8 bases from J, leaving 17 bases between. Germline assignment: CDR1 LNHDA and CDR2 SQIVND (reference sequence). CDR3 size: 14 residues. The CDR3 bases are TGTGCCAGTAACCAGGGGAGGGTTGGCGAAAAACTGTTTTTT. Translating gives CASNQGRVGEKLFF.

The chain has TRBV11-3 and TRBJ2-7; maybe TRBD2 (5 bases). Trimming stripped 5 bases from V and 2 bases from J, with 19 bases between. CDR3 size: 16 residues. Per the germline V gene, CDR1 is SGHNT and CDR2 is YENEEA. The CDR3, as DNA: TGTGCCAGCAGCCCCGGCGGGCAGAAACCGACCTACGAGCAGTACTTC. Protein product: CASSPGGQKPTYEQYF.